This T cell receptor (beta chain) was profiled in a study of T cell responses to AZD1222 COVID-19 vaccine. Findings and caveats of the study: The donor group comprised mostly white British people and more females; the analysis possibly underestimated clonal diversity.

Regarding this clone: Its cognate antigen is unknown.

The repertoire was sequenced with immunoSEQ multiplex PCR; TCRdb's copy has only in-frame clones and lacks some. The sample lists 120,000 to 150,000 clones; 91% were seen once. The V segment lost 5 bases and the J segment 6 bases; nucleotides outside the gene matches: 5. Germline CDR1 reads SNHLY; CDR2 reads FYNNEI. This CDR3 is 13 amino acids long. This chain links TRBV2 with TRBJ2-3; 7 positions agree with TRBD1. Sequenced here: peripheral blood, sampled 28 days after the second AZD1222 dose. This sequence originates from an adult who received the AZD1222 COVID-19 vaccine. CDR3 protein: CASSRQGDDTQYF. The CDR3 DNA sequence: TGTGCCAGCAGTAGACAGGGAGACGATACGCAGTATTTT.